The entry below describes one T cell receptor (beta chain). This record belongs to a study of blood T cell repertoires in COVID-19. Assay used: immunoSEQ multiplex PCR; TCRdb lists only in-frame clones, some missing. This sample yields 200,000 to 300,000 clones, of which more than 75% are seen a single time; around 9.5% belongs to the top ten. Germline CDR1 reads SNHLY; CDR2 reads FYNNEI. V lost 6 bases and J lost 8; bases outside the gene matches: 7. This CDR3 contains 13 residues. The sample comprised peripheral blood. V and J are TRBV2 and TRBJ1-2; the match to TRBD1 covers 9 bases. The clonotype comes from a man in his forties who had recovered from COVID-19. The CDR3 spells CASSFTGGAGYTF. The CDR3 nucleotides read TGTGCCAGCAGCTTCACAGGGGGCGCGGGCTACACCTTC.